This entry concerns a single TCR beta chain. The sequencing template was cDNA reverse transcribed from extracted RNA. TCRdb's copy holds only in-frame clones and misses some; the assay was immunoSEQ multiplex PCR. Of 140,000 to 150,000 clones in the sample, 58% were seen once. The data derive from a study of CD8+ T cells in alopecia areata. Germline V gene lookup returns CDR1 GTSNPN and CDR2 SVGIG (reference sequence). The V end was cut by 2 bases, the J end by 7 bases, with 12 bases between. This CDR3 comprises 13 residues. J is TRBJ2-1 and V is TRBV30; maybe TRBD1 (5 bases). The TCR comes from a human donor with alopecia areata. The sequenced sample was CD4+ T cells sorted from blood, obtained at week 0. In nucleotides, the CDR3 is TGTGCCTGGAGTAGGGCAGGGCAGAATGAGCAGTTCTTC. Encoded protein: CAWSRAGQNEQFF. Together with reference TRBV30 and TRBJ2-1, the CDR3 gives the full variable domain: SQTIHQWPATLVQPVGSPLSLECTVEGTSNPNLYWYRQAAGRGLQLLFYSVGIGQISSEVPQNLSASRPQDRQFILSSKKLLLSDSGFYLCAWSRAGQNEQFFGPGTRLTVL.